The sequence of this T cell receptor beta chain was determined in a study of technical replicates of blood from a handful of donors. Produced via immunoSEQ multiplex PCR; TCRdb's table is partial and in-frame only. This table holds some 71,000 clones, around 97% found once. The V gene lost 6 bases and the J gene lost 3 bases, with 9 bases spanning the gap. There are 13 residues in the CDR3. In germline, CDR1 is MNHEY, CDR2 SVGAGI. The clonotype was recovered from a human donor in good health. V gene TRBV6-5 combines with J gene TRBJ1-5, with a possible D match to TRBD1 (6 bases). The sequencing input was T cells isolated from PBMCs. CDR3 sequence reads: CASRRTVNQPQHF. CDR3 DNA: TGTGCCAGCAGACGGACAGTCAATCAGCCCCAGCATTTT.